This T cell receptor beta chain was observed in a study of beta chain features in type 1 diabetes. J lost 2 bases, V lost 5 bases, and 4 bases had no gene match. Germline V gene data show CDR1 as MNHEY and CDR2 as SMNVEV (reference sequence). This CDR3 has 15 residues. Expressed TCRB transcripts were sequenced because the entire RNA isolate underwent reverse transcription. The method was immunoSEQ multiplex PCR; TCRdb's version includes in-frame clones alone and lacks a portion of them. The sample lists 900,000 or so clones, 15% to 20% occurring once. By way of CD45RO/CCR7/CD25/CD127/CD95/CD27, the CD4+ regulatory, stem cell-like memory, central memory and naive cells were sorted.

The clonotype comes from a woman younger than 30 in good health. V is TRBV27 and J is TRBJ1-5; the match to TRBD1 covers 9 bases. Material: naive CD4+ T cells from blood. The CDR3 DNA is TGTGCCAGCAGTCGGGGGGACAGGGGCAATCAGCCCCAGCATTTT. Its translation is CASSRGDRGNQPQHF.